The 11 T cell receptor beta chains listed next were all sequenced from one sample in a study of Ad26.COV2.S vaccination and SARS-CoV-2 variants. Treatment of the sample: some 20 received Ad26.COV2.S at low or high dose, single or two shots; several received placebo; per-sample allocation not given. At day 63 after the first vaccine or placebo injection, samples were drawn. Here immunoSEQ multiplex PCR was the method, and the copy in TCRdb shows in-frame clones only, minus some. The data hold some 300,000 clones, with 85% to 90% observed a single time. Here the sequenced sample was peripheral blood, taken in a trial of Ad26.COV2.S vaccine versus placebo. The receptors were sampled from a person aged 18-60 years who received the Ad26.COV2.S COVID-19 vaccine or a placebo.

The rearrangement uses TRBV5-4 and TRBJ2-3; 15 nucleotides align to TRBD2. V gave up 5 bases and J gave up 0 bases; unmatched junction bases: 10. CDR1 and CDR2 from the germline V gene are SGHNT and YYREEE (reference sequence). This CDR3 contains 19 residues. CDR3 bases: TGTGCCAGCAGTTCCCTCCCGGGACTAGCGGGGGGTAGCACAGATACGCAGTATTTT. Translating it yields CASSSLPGLAGGSTDTQYF.

The chain combines TRBV7-2 with TRBJ2-2; no definite D call. Per germline, CDR1 SGHTA and CDR2 FQGNSA. The length of the CDR3 is 17 residues. Trimming removed 7 bases from V and 0 bases from J, with 18 bases in between. The CDR3, as DNA: TGTGCCAGCACCGGAATTTGGGCCGGTACGAACACCGGGGAGCTGTTTTTT. It translates to CASTGIWAGTNTGELFF.

The chain joins TRBV18 to TRBJ1-4; D gene uncertain. Germline V lookup: CDR1 KGHSH, CDR2 LQKENI. The germline V and J ends were trimmed by 3 bases and 11 bases, with 13 bases remaining between them. This CDR3 spans 13 amino acids. In DNA, the CDR3 is TGTGCCAGCTCACCCCGAATGGTGGAGAAACTGTTTTTT. Its protein is CASSPRMVEKLFF. Together with reference TRBV18 and TRBJ1-4, the CDR3 gives the full variable domain: NAGVMQNPRHLVRRRGQEARLRCSPMKGHSHVYWYRQLPEEGLKFMVYLQKENIIDESGMPKERFSAEFPKEGPSILRIQQVVRGDSAAYFCASSPRMVEKLFFGSGTQLSVL.

The chain is built from TRBV10-1 and TRBJ1-2; a weak D match, TRBD1 (6 bases). The CDR3 is 15 amino acids. Per germline, CDR1 WNHNN and CDR2 SYGVQD (reference sequence). V dropped 6 bases and J dropped 5 bases, with 19 bases sitting between them. DNA for the CDR3: TGCGCCAGCAGCGGGGGGGCAGAGACCTTTTATGGCTACACCTTC. Its protein product is CASSGGAETFYGYTF.

J is TRBJ2-1 and V is TRBV27; 7 positions match TRBD1. Germline lookup yields CDR1 MNHEY and CDR2 SMNVEV (reference sequence). The trim removed 3 bases at V and 4 bases at J, leaving 9 bases unmatched. The CDR3 totals 16 residues. CDR3 sequence: CASSFSTGLFYNEQFF. The CDR3 nucleotides read TGTGCCAGCAGTTTCTCGACAGGGTTGTTTTACAATGAGCAGTTCTTC.

The J gene is TRBJ1-1, the V gene TRBV3-1 (or the pseudogene TRBV3-2), with D unclear. CDR1 LGHDT and CDR2 YNNKEL come from the germline V gene (reference sequence). This CDR3 comprises 13 residues. V was clipped by 0 bases and J by 3 bases, with 5 bases between them. CDR3 sequence reads: CASSQDVDTEAFF. The CDR3 region has the DNA TGTGCCAGCAGCCAAGATGTCGACACTGAAGCTTTCTTT.

This clone was recorded many times. This chain joins TRBV4-1 and TRBJ2-3; weak D call: TRBD1 (5 bases). The CDR3 contains 17 residues. V was clipped by 3 bases and J by 1 base, with 17 bases between them. Germline values: CDR1 MGHRA, CDR2 YSYEKL. In DNA form, the CDR3 reads TGCGCCAGCAGCCAGCCCGGGCTCCTAGGGGGCACAGATACGCAGTATTTT. Protein product: CASSQPGLLGGTDTQYF.

This clone was detected only once. V usage is TRBV4-3 and J usage is TRBJ2-1; maybe TRBD2 (6 bases). V was cut by 3 bases and J by 6 bases, with 18 bases left in between. Germline loops: CDR1 LGHNA, CDR2 YSLEER. The CDR3 extends over 16 amino acids. The CDR3 region is CASSQDKLWGGNEQFF. In DNA form, the CDR3 reads TGCGCCAGCAGCCAGGATAAGTTATGGGGAGGCAATGAGCAGTTCTTC.

A single count supports this clone. V gene TRBV5-1 combines with J gene TRBJ1-1, with unresolved D. Germline values: CDR1 SGHRS, CDR2 YFSETQ. The V end lost 1 base, the J end lost 3 bases, and 13 bases lay between the germline ends. The CDR3 length is 15 residues. CDR3 nucleotides: TGCGCCAGCAGCTTGTGGCAGGATGGGGACACTGAAGCTTTCTTT. It is translated as CASSLWQDGDTEAFF.

The genes are TRBV5-4 and TRBJ1-3; TRBD1 agrees at 8 bases. The V gene's germline CDR1 is SGHNT and CDR2 YYREEE (reference sequence). The V gene end was trimmed by 3 bases and the J gene end by 4 bases; junction bases not matched to a gene: 9. The CDR3 runs 16 residues. The CDR3, as DNA: TGTGCCAGCAGCTCCAAGACAGGGGTAACGGGAAACACCATATATTTT. It encodes CASSSKTGVTGNTIYF.

This clone was detected only once. The rearrangement uses TRBV19 and TRBJ1-1; TRBD1 matches 8 bases. The CDR3 runs 14 residues. Germline loops: CDR1 LNHDA, CDR2 SQIVND (reference sequence). Trimming cost V 4 bases and J 11 bases; bases outside gene matches: 12. CDR3 sequence reads: CASSSLRTDRGAFF. The DNA of the CDR3 is TGTGCCAGTAGTAGTCTCCGTACAGACAGGGGCGCTTTCTTT.